This is a list of T cell receptor beta chains from one sample in a study of breast tumors, draining lymph nodes, adjacent tissues. TCRdb re-derived calls from the multiplex PCR reads in MiXCR, one entry per CDR3 protein. This table holds 150,000 to 200,000 distinct CDR3 sequences, 30% to 35% found once. Sequencing input: axillary lymph node tissue. The receptors shown here come from a female donor with breast cancer. Some clones in this sample may be carry-over from other donors' samples. Each CDR3 is given with its conserved first and last residue. The order of the fields is V gene, clone size, D gene, J gene, CDR3 DNA, CDR3 protein. A D gene is named only where the DNA matches it firmly. A row's size may be missing; if present it is once, few, many or a size class.

TRBV29-1	many	-	TRBJ2-1	TGCAGCGTTGATAGACCCGCGGGGATCTTC	CSVDRPAGIF
TRBV2	many	-	TRBJ2-2	TGTGCCAGCAAGAAGGACACCGGGGAGCTGTTTTTT	CASKKDTGELFF
TRBV4-2	many	TRBD2	TRBJ2-1	TGTGCCAGCAGCCAGGCGGGGGGGAGAGACAATGAGCAGTTCTTC	CASSQAGGRDNEQFF
TRBV9	many	-	TRBJ2-5	TGTGCCAGCAGCGTAGATCACAGACAAGAGACCCAGTACTTC	CASSVDHRQETQYF
TRBV5-1	-	-	TRBJ2-2	TGCGCCAGCAGCGGGGGGGCGGGAGTTATCGGGGAGCTGTTTTTT	CASSGGAGVIGELFF
TRBV27	-	-	TRBJ2-7	TGTGCCAGCAGTTTATCGGCCCAGCTTGGCGAGCAGTACTTC	CASSLSAQLGEQYF
TRBV6-6	many	TRBD2	TRBJ2-2	TGTGCCAGCAGTTCGACTAGCGGGAACACCGGGGAGCTGTTTTTT	CASSSTSGNTGELFF
TRBV15	many	-	TRBJ2-3	TGTGCCACCAGCCGTGACAGGCGCACAGATACGCAGTATTTT	CATSRDRRTDTQYF
TRBV16	few	-	TRBJ2-7	TGTGCCAGCAGCCAATCGGGACTGGGTTCCTACGAGCAGTACTTC	CASSQSGLGSYEQYF
TRBV7-3	many	-	TRBJ2-3	TGTGCCAGCAGCCTTCGACAGGCGAGCACAGATACGCAGTATTTT	CASSLRQASTDTQYF
TRBV6-6	many	-	TRBJ1-2	TGTGCCAGCCGAGGGACCTTGAGCTATGGCTACACCTTC	CASRGTLSYGYTF
TRBV19	many	TRBD2	TRBJ2-1	TGTGCCAGTAGTATAGAGGGAGGGAGACGGAATGAGCAGTTCTTC	CASSIEGGRRNEQFF
TRBV20-1	-	-	TRBJ1-5	TGCTGTGCTAGCAGCTTAGGCACCAATCAGCCCCAGCATTTT	CCASSLGTNQPQHF
TRBV20-1	-	-	TRBJ2-6	TGCAGTGCTAGATCGTTCCAGGGGGCCAACGTCCTGACTTTC	CSARSFQGANVLTF
TRBV19	-	-	TRBJ1-5	TGTGCCAGTAGTATAGCATCGCGGCAGCATTTT	CASSIASRQHF
TRBV25-1	-	-	TRBJ1-6	TGTGCCAGCAGTGAAAAGGGGACCCCAATAGATGATAATTCACCCCTCCACTTT	CASSEKGTPIDDNSPLHF
TRBV20-1	many	TRBD2	TRBJ2-1	TGCAGTGCTAGTGAGTTAGCGGGACGCATACATGAGCAGTTCTTC	CSASELAGRIHEQFF
TRBV19	many	TRBD2	TRBJ2-7	TGTGCCAGCACACCTGAGCGGGAGGGCCAGGGCGAGCAGTACTTC	CASTPEREGQGEQYF